Presented here are 27 T cell receptor beta chains from one specimen sequenced in a study of response to subunit inactivated influenza vaccine. One entry per CDR3 protein, called by TCRdb with MiXCR from the RT-PCR reads. The table lists 800,000 or so distinct CDR3 sequences, 21% of them singletons. Sequencing used PBMCs from blood, obtained around 5 days after vaccination. These receptor sequences come from a man aged 45-65 years who received an inactivated influenza vaccine.

The chain links TRBV25-1 to TRBJ2-1; 8 positions match TRBD1. Germline V gene lookup returns CDR1 MGHDK and CDR2 SYGVNS. The junction had 2 bases not matched to a gene; V was cut back by 1 base and J by 0 bases. The CDR3 loop spans 16 amino acids. Written as DNA, the CDR3 is TGTGCCAGCAGTGAATCAACAGGGGGCTCCTACAATGAGCAGTTCTTC. It encodes CASSESTGGSYNEQFF.

The chain links TRBV6-1 to TRBJ2-7; D is unclear. Looked up from germline, CDR1 is MNHNS and CDR2 is SASEGT. CDR3 length: 14 amino acids. Trimming removed 7 bases from V and 5 bases from J, with 18 bases in between. CDR3 sequence: CASKIVISRNEQYF. The CDR3 DNA follows: TGTGCCAGCAAGATCGTAATAAGTCGTAACGAGCAGTACTTC.

This chain uses TRBV3-1 with TRBJ2-5, with a tentative D call TRBD2 (5 bases). CDR1 and CDR2 from the germline V gene are LGHDT and YNNKEL (reference sequence). The V gene lost 0 bases and the J gene lost 2 bases, with 7 bases spanning the gap. The CDR3 is 14 residues long. CDR3 nucleotide sequence: TGTGCCAGCAGCCAAGATAGCGAACAAGAGACCCAGTACTTC. It translates to CASSQDSEQETQYF.

The chain links TRBV5-4 to TRBJ2-3, with TRBD2 matching over 8 bases. V trimming: 2 bases; J trimming: 9 bases; junction bases outside the gene matches: 8. The CDR3 is 14 amino acids. Germline CDR1 is SGHNT and CDR2 is YYREEE (reference sequence). The CDR3 sequence is CASSFGLAGVTQYF. The CDR3, as DNA: TGTGCCAGCAGCTTTGGTCTAGCGGGTGTGACGCAGTATTTT.

The rearrangement links TRBV20-1 to TRBJ2-5, with D perhaps matching TRBD1 or TRBD2 (5 bases each). CDR1 and CDR2 from the germline V gene are DFQATT and SNEGSKA (reference sequence). V dropped 2 bases and J dropped 1 base, with 14 bases sitting between them. The CDR3 contains 15 residues. As DNA, the CDR3 is TGCAGTGCTAGACCGGGGACCCCGTTCCAAGAGACCCAGTACTTC. Encoded protein: CSARPGTPFQETQYF.

This clonotype occurred a few times. The chain combines TRBV21-1 with TRBJ2-7; the D call TRBD2 from the table was never checked on the DNA. TRBV21-1 is a recognized pseudogene. This CDR3 is built from 14 residues. CDR3 coding DNA: TGTGCCAGCAGCAAAGGCGGGATGAGACGGGAGCAGTACTTC. Translating it yields CASSKGGMRREQYF.

This chain uses TRBV20-1 with TRBJ2-3; TRBD2 matches 10 bases. The V segment lost 6 bases and the J segment 9 bases; nucleotides outside the gene matches: 18. The CDR3 covers 16 residues. Germline CDR1 is DFQATT and CDR2 is SNEGSKA (reference sequence). In nucleotides, the CDR3 is TGCAGTGCGAAAATAGCGGGAGGAGCCCCCTTGAGCACGCAGTATTTT. Encoded protein: CSAKIAGGAPLSTQYF.

This clonotype came up a few times. The chain carries TRBV20-1 and TRBJ2-4; TRBD1 is a possible D gene (5 bases). The CDR3 consists of 14 residues. V lost 3 bases and J 8 bases, leaving 17 bases between the germline ends. In germline, CDR1 is DFQATT, CDR2 SNEGSKA (reference sequence). CDR3 region: CSASAPPLGDIQYF. The CDR3 DNA sequence: TGCAGTGCTAGCGCACCTCCCCTAGGGGACATTCAGTACTTC.

Turning to this clonotype: Germline is not matched at one junction end, which may reflect a read error. The V and J genes are TRBV20-1 and TRBJ2-7, with TRBD2 matching 8 bases. The CDR3 is 12 residues long. Germline CDR1 and CDR2: DFQATT and SNEGSKA (reference sequence). CDR3: CSATILADEQYF. CDR3 DNA sequence: TGCAGCGCTACGATACTAGCGGACGAGCAGTACTTC.

Of note for this clonotype: The junction and the germline gene differ at one end; a read error may be behind it. The chain couples TRBV12-3 or TRBV12-4 to TRBJ1-2; 11 bases are shared with TRBD1. The CDR3 consists of 19 residues. The CDR3 nucleotides read TGTACCAGCAGTTTAAGTGCCGCCGGACAGGGGGCTGGGGACTATGGCTACACCTTC. This gives the protein CTSSLSAAGQGAGDYGYTF.

This clonotype came up a few times. The chain links TRBV24-1 to TRBJ2-1; tentatively, D is TRBD1 (6 bases). Germline CDR1 and CDR2: KGHDR and SFDVKD. With 1 base removed from V and 7 bases from J, the gap between germline ends came to 13 bases. This CDR3 comprises 15 residues. The CDR3 DNA follows: TGTGCCACCAGTGATTTAGGGTGGACAGCTAATGAGCAGTTCTTC. Translating gives CATSDLGWTANEQFF.

A few counts support this clonotype. The chain has TRBV18 and TRBJ2-3; TRBD2 matches at 9 bases. Unmatched junction bases numbered 4, after V lost 2 bases and J lost 4 bases. Looked up from germline, CDR1 is KGHSH and CDR2 is LQKENI. The length of the CDR3 is 15 residues. CDR3 sequence: CASSPRTSVSDTQYF. CDR3 DNA sequence: TGTGCCAGCTCACCAAGGACTAGCGTCTCAGATACGCAGTATTTT.

The chain links TRBV20-1 to TRBJ2-3, with a tentative D call TRBD2 (7 bases). Germline CDR1 DFQATT, CDR2 SNEGSKA (reference sequence). CDR3 length equals 15 residues. Trimming took off 5 bases at V and 1 base at J, with 16 bases between the two ends. CDR3 residues: CSAFEGGRGTDTQYF. The CDR3 DNA reads as TGCAGTGCTTTCGAGGGGGGGCGCGGCACAGATACGCAGTATTTT.

This sequence joins TRBV10-3 and TRBJ1-1; D might be TRBD1 (5 bases). This CDR3 has 14 residues. Trimming cost V 4 bases and J 0 bases, with 9 bases left between them. Germline assignment: CDR1 ENHRY and CDR2 SYGVKD. CDR3 residues: CAISVRGMNTEAFF. CDR3 DNA: TGTGCCATCAGTGTGAGGGGCATGAACACTGAAGCTTTCTTT.

This chain links TRBV6-2 or TRBV6-3 with TRBJ2-7, with D possibly TRBD1 on 6 matching bases. V lost 6 bases, J lost 2 bases, and 20 bases lay in between. Germline V gene sequence: CDR1 MNHEY, CDR2 SVGEGT. This CDR3 comprises 16 residues. The CDR3 DNA follows: TGTGCCAGCAGCGAGGACCTTGGCAGGGGAGCCTACGAGCAGTACTTC. It specifies CASSEDLGRGAYEQYF.

The chain has TRBV6-5 and TRBJ1-1; TRBD1 is a possible D gene (5 bases). Trimming took 7 bases from V and 7 from J, leaving 22 bases between them. This CDR3 region has 15 residues. The germline V gene has CDR1 MNHEY and CDR2 SVGAGI. Here the CDR3 DNA reads TGTGCCAGCACTTCCCAAAACCGACAGAAGGATGAAGCTTTCTTT. Its protein is CASTSQNRQKDEAFF.

This clonotype was observed a handful of times. The chain recombines TRBV5-6 with TRBJ2-7, with 8 bases that match TRBD1. Germline CDR1 SGHDT, CDR2 YYEEEE. This CDR3 spans 15 amino acids. Germline trimming cut 3 bases from V and 3 bases from J; bases unmatched to any gene: 8. The CDR3 nucleotides are TGTGCCAGCAGCTCTTACCGGACAGGGATCTACGAGCAGTACTTC. Encoded protein: CASSSYRTGIYEQYF. The full variable domain, its missing parts supplied by reference TRBV5-6 and TRBJ2-7, is DAGVTQSPTHLIKTRGQQVTLRCSPKSGHDTVSWYQQALGQGPQFIFQYYEEEERQRGNFPDRFSGHQFPNYSSELNVNALLLGDSALYLCASSSYRTGIYEQYFGPGTRLTVT.

The chain combines TRBV6-2 or TRBV6-3 with TRBJ2-1, with TRBD2 as a possible D gene (6 bases). Trimming removed 2 bases from V and 5 bases from J, with 13 bases in between. The CDR3 sequence is 15 residues long. Germline CDR1 MNHEY, CDR2 SVGEGT. The CDR3: CASSYRDSTNNEQFF. In DNA, the CDR3 is TGTGCCAGCAGTTACCGGGACTCAACCAACAATGAGCAGTTCTTC.

This sequence joins TRBV6-2 or TRBV6-3 and TRBJ2-7, with D possibly being TRBD1 (6 bases). With 0 bases removed from V and 2 bases from J, the gap between germline ends came to 8 bases. The CDR3 extends over 14 amino acids. Germline CDR1 is MNHEY and CDR2 is SVGEGT. CDR3: CASSYSQGAYEQYF. CDR3 in DNA: TGTGCCAGCAGTTACTCACAGGGAGCCTACGAGCAGTACTTC.

This clonotype was recorded a few times. This chain uses TRBV25-1 with TRBJ2-7, with D possibly TRBD1 on 6 matching bases. The germline V and J ends were trimmed by 1 base and 6 bases, with 16 bases remaining between them. CDR3 length: 15 residues. CDR1 and CDR2 (germline): MGHDK, SYGVNS. The CDR3 reads CASSEFAGDPVEQYF. The CDR3 DNA reads TGTGCCAGCAGTGAATTCGCAGGGGACCCCGTCGAGCAGTACTTC.

The chain has TRBV18 and TRBJ2-5; D might be TRBD1 (6 bases). The CDR3 consists of 12 residues. V lost 2 bases and J 7 bases, leaving 8 bases between the germline ends. Germline CDR1 is KGHSH and CDR2 is LQKENI. CDR3 loop: CASSPETGTQYF. The CDR3, as DNA: TGTGCCAGCTCACCAGAGACAGGGACCCAGTACTTC. Using reference TRBV18 and TRBJ2-5 for the parts outside the CDR3, the full variable domain is NAGVMQNPRHLVRRRGQEARLRCSPMKGHSHVYWYRQLPEEGLKFMVYLQKENIIDESGMPKERFSAEFPKEGPSILRIQQVVRGDSAAYFCASSPETGTQYFGPGTRLLVL.

The V call is TRBV6-5, the J call TRBJ1-1; 8 positions agree with TRBD1. The junction had 8 bases not matched to a gene; V was cut back by 6 bases and J by 5 bases. The CDR3 covers 14 residues. From germline, CDR1 is MNHEY and CDR2 SVGAGI. CDR3 DNA sequence: TGTGCCAGCAGCTACAGGGGGACTAGGACTGAAGCTTTCTTT. This translates into CASSYRGTRTEAFF.

The chain links TRBV20-1 to TRBJ2-7; 8 bases fit TRBD2. This CDR3 contains 14 residues. V gave up 6 bases and J gave up 0 bases; unmatched junction bases: 7. Per germline, CDR1 DFQATT and CDR2 SNEGSKA (reference sequence). The CDR3 coding sequence is TGCAGTGCCCCGCCGGGAGGGAGCTCCTACGAGCAGTACTTC. Residues: CSAPPGGSSYEQYF.

This clonotype was seen only a few times. The rearrangement joins TRBV6-2 or TRBV6-3 to TRBJ2-1; a possible D gene is TRBD2 (5 bases). This CDR3 region has 13 residues. Between the trimmed V and J ends, which lost 5 bases and 9 bases, there was a span of 14 bases. In germline, CDR1 is MNHEY, CDR2 SVGEGT. The CDR3 nucleotides read TGTGCCAGCAGTGGAGATACCCGGGGTGAGCAGTTCTTC. Translated, it gives CASSGDTRGEQFF.

This chain connects TRBV24-1 to TRBJ2-3; D remains ambiguous. Trimming cost V 1 base and J 10 bases, with 11 bases left between them. The CDR3 spans 13 residues. Germline V gives CDR1 KGHDR, CDR2 SFDVKD. CDR3 in amino acids: CATSDFGATAQYF. In DNA, the CDR3 is TGTGCCACCAGTGATTTCGGCGCGACTGCGCAGTATTTT.

The chain uses TRBV20-1 and TRBJ2-4; 10 bases agree with TRBD2. The CDR3 is 15 residues long. After removal of 4 bases from V and 4 bases from J, the junction contained 7 bases not matched to a gene. Germline-derived CDR1 and CDR2 are DFQATT and SNEGSKA (reference sequence). CDR3 nucleotides: TGCAGTGCTATTCCTACAGCGGGAGGGAAAAACATTCAGTACTTC. Its translation is CSAIPTAGGKNIQYF.

This clonotype appeared a few times. The V gene is TRBV4-1, the J gene TRBJ2-7; D gene ambiguous. The germline CDR1 and CDR2 sequences are MGHRA and YSYEKL. CDR3 size: 16 residues. V gave up 0 bases and J gave up 0 bases, with 12 bases separating them. CDR3 sequence (DNA): TGCGCCAGCAGCCAAGAGACGCGTTCCAGCTCCTACGAGCAGTACTTC. Translation gives CASSQETRSSSYEQYF.